This record looks at one T cell receptor (beta chain) sequence and its context. Its antigen is unknown. These data originate in a study of blood T cells in healthy people across ages. Findings and limits, study-wide: Changes seen in expanded clonotypes were possibly confounded by donor CMV status left unknown. Age showed a roughly linear inverse relationship with TCR beta diversity per million T cells.

For the second PCR, which ran for 7 to 11 cycles, a sample-barcoded 5' primer and a J-beta primer mix were used. The template-switch adaptor was a 5' adaptor with 12 random nucleotides. It tagged each cDNA molecule. Every sample produced at least 2.5 million CDR3-containing paired-end reads. TCRdb re-called the 5' RACE reads through MiXCR, storing one row per CDR3 protein. The sample lists roughly 1,800,000 distinct CDR3 sequences; about 49% were seen once. This clonotype was sampled from a middle-aged woman in good health. Sequencing was done on a sample of blood.

The CDR3 loop is CASTQDRGSYGYTF. The CDR3 DNA reads as TGTGCCAGCACCCAGGACAGGGGCAGCTATGGCTACACCTTC. The V gene is TRBV6-1, the J gene TRBJ1-2; 9 bases match TRBD1. The CDR3 extends over 14 amino acids. J was trimmed by 4 bases and V by 7 bases; bases with no gene match: 7. CDR1 is MNHNS, CDR2 SASEGT, per germline.